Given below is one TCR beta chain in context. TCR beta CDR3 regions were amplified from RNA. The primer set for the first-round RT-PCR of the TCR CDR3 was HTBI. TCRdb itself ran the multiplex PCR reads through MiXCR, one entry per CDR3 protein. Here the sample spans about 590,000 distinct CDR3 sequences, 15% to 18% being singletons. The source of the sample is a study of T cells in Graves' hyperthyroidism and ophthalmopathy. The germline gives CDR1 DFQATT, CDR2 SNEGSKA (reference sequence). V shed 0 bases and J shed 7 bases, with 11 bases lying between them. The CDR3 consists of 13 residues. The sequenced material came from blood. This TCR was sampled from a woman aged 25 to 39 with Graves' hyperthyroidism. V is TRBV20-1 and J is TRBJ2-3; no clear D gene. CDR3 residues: CSARELNLYTQYF. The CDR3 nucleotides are TGCAGTGCTAGAGAACTTAATTTATATACGCAGTATTTT.